These 10 T cell receptor beta chains were all obtained from the same sample, sequenced in a study of OX40 agonist ivuxolimab in advanced cancers. The library was generated by the immunoSEQ multiplex PCR assay. Not all clones reach the TCRdb copy of this immuneACCESS table, which keeps in-frame sequences only. Checked studies attribute under half of the gap to unresolved V genes and leave the rest unexplained. The sample table lists some 50,000 clones, 80% to 90% of them with a count of one. The ten largest clonotypes hold around 1.7% of the sample. The sequencing used CD4+ or CD8+ T cells sorted from blood, collected in a trial of the OX40 agonist ivuxolimab. Every receptor here comes from an adult with an advanced solid tumor such as melanoma, head and neck, liver or kidney cancer.

The chain joins TRBV7-2 to TRBJ2-7; D perhaps matches TRBD1 (6 bases). Germline CDR1 is SGHTA and CDR2 is FQGNSA. V dropped 5 bases and J dropped 5 bases, with 19 bases sitting between them. The CDR3 consists of 15 residues. In DNA form, the CDR3 reads TGTGCCAGCAGCCATAAGACAGGCGCAGTAAACGAGCAGTACTTC. This gives the protein CASSHKTGAVNEQYF.

The rearrangement links TRBV19 to TRBJ2-5; weak D call: TRBD1 (6 bases). V lost 6 bases, J lost 4 bases, and 12 bases lay in between. Germline lookup yields CDR1 LNHDA and CDR2 SQIVND (reference sequence). The CDR3 spans 13 residues. CDR3 in DNA: TGTGCCAGTAGACTACAGGGTGGAGAGACCCAGTACTTC. Translated, it gives CASRLQGGETQYF. Full variable domain (outside the CDR3, taken from reference TRBV19 and TRBJ2-5): DGGITQSPKYLFRKEGQNVTLSCEQNLNHDAMYWYRQDPGQGLRLIYYSQIVNDFQKGDIAEGYSVSREKKESFPLTVTSAQKNPTAFYLCASRLQGGETQYFGPGTRLLVL.

V gene TRBV28 combines with J gene TRBJ1-4; D remains unclear. Germline CDR1 MDHEN, CDR2 SYDVKM. V was shortened by 4 bases and J by 4 bases, with 10 bases between the two germline ends. CDR3 length equals 14 residues. In DNA form, the CDR3 reads TGTGCCAGCAGTTCTGGGCCGAGTAATGAAAAACTGTTTTTT. Translating it yields CASSSGPSNEKLFF.

This clone is a singleton in its sample. The junction does not match germline at one end; this may be a read error. The sample holds other DNA sequences that translate to the same CDR3. V gene TRBV2 combines with J gene TRBJ1-6; maybe TRBD1 (5 bases). This CDR3 has 14 residues. Germline CDR1 and CDR2: SNHLY and FYNNEI. CDR3 amino acids: CASSSGTKGSPLHF. The CDR3 bases are TGTGCCAGCAGTTCCGGGACCAAGGGTTCACCCCTCCACTTC.

The chain's CDR3 is CASSFGGGSSYNEQFF. The CDR3 DNA sequence: TGTGCCAGCAGCTTCGGGGGAGGGAGCTCCTACAATGAGCAGTTCTTC. The chain is built from TRBV7-2 and TRBJ2-1, with 7 bases aligning to TRBD2. The CDR3 spans 16 residues. Germline V CDR1 and CDR2: SGHTA, FQGNSA. Trimming took 3 bases from V and 0 from J; bases not matched to a gene: 5.

V usage is TRBV7-2 and J usage is TRBJ1-5; 9 bases are shared with TRBD1. Germline V gene lookup returns CDR1 SGHTA and CDR2 FQGNSA. Unmatched junction bases numbered 17, after V lost 5 bases and J lost 6 bases. The CDR3 covers 18 residues. CDR3: CASSQRTGTGPASQPQHF. The CDR3 DNA reads as TGTGCCAGCAGCCAACGAACCGGGACAGGGCCTGCGAGTCAGCCCCAGCATTTT.

This sequence joins TRBV28 and TRBJ2-1; 10 bases line up with TRBD2. Germline trimming cut 7 bases from V and 3 bases from J; bases unmatched to any gene: 3. CDR1 is MDHEN, CDR2 SYDVKM, per germline. The CDR3 loop spans 14 amino acids. The CDR3 nucleotides are TGTGCCAGCACCCCTAGCGGGAGCTACAATGAGCAGTTCTTC. Amino acid sequence: CASTPSGSYNEQFF.

This sequence joins TRBV2 and TRBJ1-5; the D is unclear. This CDR3 region has 18 residues. V was clipped by 6 bases and J by 1 base, with 22 bases between them. Germline CDR1 and CDR2: SNHLY and FYNNEI. This CDR3 reads CASRGNTSGRRSNQPQHF. In DNA, the CDR3 is TGTGCCAGCAGGGGGAACACATCGGGGAGAAGAAGCAATCAGCCCCAGCATTTT.

The V and J genes are TRBV19 and TRBJ2-5; perhaps TRBD1 as D (7 bases). Germline V gives CDR1 LNHDA, CDR2 SQIVND (reference sequence). CDR3 length equals 14 residues. The V end was cut by 5 bases, the J end by 5 bases, with 15 bases between. For the CDR3, the DNA is TGTGCCAGTAGTCGACAGGGTGGGGGGGAGACCCAGTACTTC. It encodes CASSRQGGGETQYF.

This clone turned up a few times. V and J are TRBV14 and TRBJ2-7; 10 bases fit TRBD1. The trim removed 3 bases at V and 6 bases at J, leaving 2 bases unmatched. The CDR3 totals 13 residues. CDR1 and CDR2 from the germline V gene are SGHDN and FVKESK. The CDR3: CASSQRTGGEQYF. The DNA of the CDR3 is TGTGCCAGCAGCCAGCGGACAGGGGGCGAGCAGTACTTC. Drawing the rest from reference TRBV14 and TRBJ2-7, the complete variable domain is EAGVTQFPSHSVIEKGQTVTLRCDPISGHDNLYWYRRVMGKEIKFLLHFVKESKQDESGMPNNRFLAERTGGTYSTLKVQPAELEDSGVYFCASSQRTGGEQYFGPGTRLTVT.